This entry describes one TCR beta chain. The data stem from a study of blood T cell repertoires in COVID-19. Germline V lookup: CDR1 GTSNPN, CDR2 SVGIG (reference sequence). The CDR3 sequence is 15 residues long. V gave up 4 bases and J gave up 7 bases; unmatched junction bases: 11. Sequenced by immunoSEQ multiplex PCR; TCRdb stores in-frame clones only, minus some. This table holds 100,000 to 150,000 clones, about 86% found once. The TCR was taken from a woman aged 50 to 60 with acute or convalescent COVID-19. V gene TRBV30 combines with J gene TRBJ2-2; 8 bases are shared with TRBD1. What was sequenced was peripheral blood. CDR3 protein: CAWKQGGLIRGELFF. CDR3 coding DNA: TGTGCCTGGAAACAGGGGGGTCTTATCCGCGGGGAGCTGTTTTTT.